The rows below give T cell receptor beta chains drawn from one sample of a study of cytomegalovirus exposure and HLA in healthy donors. Assay: immunoSEQ multiplex PCR; the TCRdb copy retains only in-frame clones and omits some. Of under 300,000 clones in the sample, around four fifths were seen once. The specimen was PBMCs. All receptors come from a woman between 35 and 50 years old in good health and CMV-seropositive. The CDR3 runs from the conserved cysteine through the conserved F or W. Fields, in order: J gene, V gene, D gene, clone size, CDR3 DNA, CDR3 protein. D genes are given only for firm matches. Clone size is given for some rows only: seen once, a few or many times, or a class if the clone is expanded.

TRBJ2-1 TRBV2 TRBD2 NA TGTGCCAGCACGGGGGGACTAGGGTTGAACAATGAGCAGTTCTTC CASTGGLGLNNEQFF
TRBJ1-1 TRBV12-5 TRBD1 NA TGTGCTAGTGGTTCCAGGGGGGAAGGAACTGAAGCTTTCTTT CASGSRGEGTEAFF
TRBJ2-7 TRBV11-2 NA NA TGTGCCAGCAGCCCCGCCCTGGCAGGGGCGGAGTACGAGCAGTACTTC CASSPALAGAEYEQYF
TRBJ1-2 TRBV28 NA NA TGTGCCAGCAGTTTACGTTCCTATGGCTACACCTTC CASSLRSYGYTF
TRBJ2-2 TRBV5-6 TRBD2 NA TGTGCCAGCAGCTTGGGTCTAGCGGGAGGGCCGTACGGGGAGCTGTTTTTT CASSLGLAGGPYGELFF
TRBJ2-1 TRBV11-3 NA NA TGTGCCAGCAGCTTAGATGTTAGAAACCCAAAGCAGTTCTTC CASSLDVRNPKQFF
TRBJ1-2 TRBV28 TRBD1 NA TGTGCCAGCAGTCCTTCGACAGGGTATGGCTACACCTTC CASSPSTGYGYTF
TRBJ1-1 TRBV7-9 NA NA TGTGCCAGCAGCTCCAACACTCGGGGCAGGGGCGGGACTGAAGCTTTCTTT CASSSNTRGRGGTEAFF
TRBJ1-1 TRBV28 NA NA TGTGCCAGCAGTTACAGGGAAACTGAAGCTTTCTTT CASSYRETEAFF
TRBJ2-4 TRBV19 TRBD1 once TGTGCCAGTAGTAAATATACCGGCGGGACAGGGGTAGGGTTGGCCAAAAACATTCAGTACTTC CASSKYTGGTGVGLAKNIQYF
TRBJ2-7 TRBV2 TRBD2 NA TGTGCCAGCAGTGAAAAACTAGCGGGAGTGAGTGAGCAGTACTTC CASSEKLAGVSEQYF
TRBJ2-7 TRBV5-4 NA NA TGTGCCAGCAGCTTCGGACAGCGGTTGGGGGAGCAGTACTTC CASSFGQRLGEQYF
TRBJ1-4 TRBV30 NA NA TGTGCCTGGAGGACCGGACACGGTAATGAAAAACTGTTTTTT CAWRTGHGNEKLFF
TRBJ2-1 TRBV7-9 TRBD2 NA TGTGCCAGCAGCCGGACTAGCGGGAGGGACGGCAATGAGCAGTTCTTC CASSRTSGRDGNEQFF
TRBJ2-3 TRBV5-4 TRBD2 NA TGTGCCAGCAGCTCCCGGACTAGCGGAGCGAACACAGATACGCAGTATTTT CASSSRTSGANTDTQYF
TRBJ2-2 TRBV10-3 NA NA TGTGCCATCTCGGGGGACACCGGGGAGCTGTTTTTT CAISGDTGELFF
TRBJ2-7 TRBV27 TRBD2 once TGTGCCAGCAGTGGGACTAGCGGCCCCACTCAGGGGCAGTACTTC CASSGTSGPTQGQYF
TRBJ1-2 TRBV5-4 TRBD1 NA TGTGCCAGCAGCTTCTACAGGGGGAAGGGCTACACCTTC CASSFYRGKGYTF